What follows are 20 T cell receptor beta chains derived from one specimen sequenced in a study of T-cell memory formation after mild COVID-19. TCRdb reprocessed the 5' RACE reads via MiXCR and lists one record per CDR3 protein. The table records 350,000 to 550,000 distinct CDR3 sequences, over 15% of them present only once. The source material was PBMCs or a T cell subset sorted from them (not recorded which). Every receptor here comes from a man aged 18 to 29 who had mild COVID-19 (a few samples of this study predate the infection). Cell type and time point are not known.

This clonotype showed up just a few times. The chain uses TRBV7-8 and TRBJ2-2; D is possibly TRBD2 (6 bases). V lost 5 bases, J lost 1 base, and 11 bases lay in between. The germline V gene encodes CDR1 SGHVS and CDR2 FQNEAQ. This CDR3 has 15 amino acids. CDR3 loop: CASSPRTMNTGELFF. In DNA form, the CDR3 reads TGTGCCAGCAGCCCCAGGACTATGAACACCGGGGAGCTGTTTTTT.

CDR3 DNA sequence: TGCGCCAGCAGCATTCGACAGGGGGGAACAGATACGCAGTATTTT. This gives the protein CASSIRQGGTDTQYF. V is TRBV5-1 and J is TRBJ2-3; 9 bases fit TRBD1. The V gene end was trimmed by 4 bases and the J gene end by 3 bases; junction bases not matched to a gene: 6. Germline lookup yields CDR1 SGHRS and CDR2 YFSETQ. This CDR3 has 15 amino acids.

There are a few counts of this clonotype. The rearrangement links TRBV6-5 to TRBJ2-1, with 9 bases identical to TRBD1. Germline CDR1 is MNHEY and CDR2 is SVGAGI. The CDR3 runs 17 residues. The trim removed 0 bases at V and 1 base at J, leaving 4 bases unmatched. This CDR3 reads CASSYSGQGLSYNEQFF. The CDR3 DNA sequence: TGTGCCAGCAGTTACTCGGGACAGGGCCTTTCCTACAATGAGCAGTTCTTC.

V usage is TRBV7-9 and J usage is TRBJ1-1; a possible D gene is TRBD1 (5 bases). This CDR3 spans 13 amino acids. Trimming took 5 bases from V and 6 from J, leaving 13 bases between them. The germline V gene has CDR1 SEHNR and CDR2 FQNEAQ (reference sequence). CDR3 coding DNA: TGTGCCAGCAGCGCCAGGGTAGTCGCTGAAGCTTTCTTT. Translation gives CASSARVVAEAFF.

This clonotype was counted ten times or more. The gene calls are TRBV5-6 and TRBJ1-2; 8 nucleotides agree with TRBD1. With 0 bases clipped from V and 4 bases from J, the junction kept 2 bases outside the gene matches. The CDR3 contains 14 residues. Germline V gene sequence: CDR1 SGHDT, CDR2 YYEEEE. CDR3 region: CASSLAGGGYGYTF. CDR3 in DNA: TGTGCCAGCAGCTTGGCAGGGGGCGGCTATGGCTACACCTTC.

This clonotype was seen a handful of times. The CDR3 DNA reads TGCGCCAGCAGCCAAGTACGGGGGGAGCCTGAAGCTTTCTTT. This gives the protein CASSQVRGEPEAFF. The chain recombines TRBV4-1 with TRBJ1-1; D perhaps matches TRBD1 (5 bases). The length of the CDR3 is 14 residues. In germline, CDR1 is MGHRA, CDR2 YSYEKL. The germline V and J ends were trimmed by 1 base and 6 bases, with 12 bases remaining between them.

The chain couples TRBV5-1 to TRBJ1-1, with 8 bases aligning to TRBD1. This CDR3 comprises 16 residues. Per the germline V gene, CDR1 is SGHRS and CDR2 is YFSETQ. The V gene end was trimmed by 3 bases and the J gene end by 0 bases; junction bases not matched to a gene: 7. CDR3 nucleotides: TGCGCCAGCAGCTACACAGGGGGGACCATGAACACTGAAGCTTTCTTT. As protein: CASSYTGGTMNTEAFF.

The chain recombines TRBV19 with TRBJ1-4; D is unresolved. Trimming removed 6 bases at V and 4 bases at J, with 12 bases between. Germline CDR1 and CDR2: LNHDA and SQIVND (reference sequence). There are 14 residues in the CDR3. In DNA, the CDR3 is TGTGCCAGTAGACAAAGCCCCGATAATGAAAAACTGTTTTTT. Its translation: CASRQSPDNEKLFF.

In DNA form, the CDR3 reads TGTGCCACCAGTGACCCGGGACAGGGGGACAATGAGCAGTTCTTC. It specifies CATSDPGQGDNEQFF. This rearrangement joins TRBV24-1 to TRBJ2-1, with TRBD1 matching over 11 bases. The V and J ends lost 4 bases and 5 bases, in that order; junction bases with no gene match: 3. The CDR3 covers 15 residues. Germline-derived CDR1 and CDR2 are KGHDR and SFDVKD.

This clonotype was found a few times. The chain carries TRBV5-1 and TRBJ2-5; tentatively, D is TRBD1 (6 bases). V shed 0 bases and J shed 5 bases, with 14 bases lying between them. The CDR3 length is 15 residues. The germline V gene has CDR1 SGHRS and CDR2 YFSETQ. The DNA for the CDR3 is TGCGCCAGCAGCTTGGAGACAGGAGGTGTTGAGACCCAGTACTTC. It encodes CASSLETGGVETQYF.

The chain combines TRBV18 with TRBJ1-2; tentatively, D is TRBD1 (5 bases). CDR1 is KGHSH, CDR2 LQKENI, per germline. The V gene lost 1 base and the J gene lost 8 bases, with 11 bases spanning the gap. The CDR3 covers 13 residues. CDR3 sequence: CASSPRSGEGYTF. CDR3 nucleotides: TGTGCCAGCTCACCACGGTCGGGGGAAGGCTACACCTTC.

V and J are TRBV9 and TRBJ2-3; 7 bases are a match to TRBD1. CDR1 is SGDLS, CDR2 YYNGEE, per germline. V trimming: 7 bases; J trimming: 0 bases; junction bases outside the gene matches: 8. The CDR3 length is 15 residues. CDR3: CASGGQYGSTDTQYF. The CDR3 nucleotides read TGTGCCAGCGGGGGACAGTATGGAAGCACAGATACGCAGTATTTT.

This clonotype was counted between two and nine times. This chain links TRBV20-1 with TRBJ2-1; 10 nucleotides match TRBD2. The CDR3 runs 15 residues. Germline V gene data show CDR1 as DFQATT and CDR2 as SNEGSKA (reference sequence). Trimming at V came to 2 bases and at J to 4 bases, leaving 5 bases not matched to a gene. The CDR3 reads CSARLAGVSYNEQFF. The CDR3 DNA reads TGCAGTGCTAGACTAGCGGGGGTTTCGTACAATGAGCAGTTCTTC.

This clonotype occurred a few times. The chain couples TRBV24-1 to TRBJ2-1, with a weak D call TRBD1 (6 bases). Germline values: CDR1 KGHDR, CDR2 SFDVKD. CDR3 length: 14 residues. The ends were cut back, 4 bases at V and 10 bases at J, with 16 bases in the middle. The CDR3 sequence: CATSDHTGFSEQFF. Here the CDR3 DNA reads TGTGCCACCAGTGACCACACAGGGTTCAGCGAGCAGTTCTTC.

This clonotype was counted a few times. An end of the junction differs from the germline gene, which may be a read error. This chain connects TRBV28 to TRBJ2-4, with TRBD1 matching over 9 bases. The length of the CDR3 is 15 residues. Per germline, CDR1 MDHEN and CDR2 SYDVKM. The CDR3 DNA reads TGTGCCAGCAGTATGGGGCCGGGACAGGGCATCGCAAAGGGGTTC. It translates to CASSMGPGQGIAKGF. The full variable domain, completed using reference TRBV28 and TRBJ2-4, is DVKVTQSSRYLVKRTGEKVFLECVQDMDHENMFWYRQDPGLGLRLIYFSYDVKMKEKGDIPEGYSVSREKKERFSLILESASTNQTSMYLCASSMGPGQGIAKGFGAGTRLSVL.

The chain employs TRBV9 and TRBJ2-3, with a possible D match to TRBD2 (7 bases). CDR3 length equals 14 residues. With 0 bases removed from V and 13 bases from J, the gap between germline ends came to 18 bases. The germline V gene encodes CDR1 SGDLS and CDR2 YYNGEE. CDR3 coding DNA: TGTGCCAGCAGCGTAGTCTCTTCGGCGGGGGCTAAGTATTTT. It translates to CASSVVSSAGAKYF.

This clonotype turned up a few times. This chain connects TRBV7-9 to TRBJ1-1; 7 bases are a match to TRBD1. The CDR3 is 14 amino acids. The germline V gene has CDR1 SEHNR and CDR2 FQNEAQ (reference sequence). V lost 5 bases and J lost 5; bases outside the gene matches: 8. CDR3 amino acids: CASSRTGVYTEAFF. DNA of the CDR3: TGTGCCAGCAGCCGGACAGGAGTTTATACTGAAGCTTTCTTT.

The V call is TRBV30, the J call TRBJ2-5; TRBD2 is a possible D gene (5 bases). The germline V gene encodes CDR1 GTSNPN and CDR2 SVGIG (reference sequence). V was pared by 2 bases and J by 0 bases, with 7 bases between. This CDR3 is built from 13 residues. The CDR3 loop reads CAWSRGNQETQYF. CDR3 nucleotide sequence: TGTGCCTGGAGTCGAGGGAACCAAGAGACCCAGTACTTC.

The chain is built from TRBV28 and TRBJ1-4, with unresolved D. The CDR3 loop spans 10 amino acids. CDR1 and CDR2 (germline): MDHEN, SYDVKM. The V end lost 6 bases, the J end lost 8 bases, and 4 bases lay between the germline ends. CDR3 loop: CASRGEKLFF. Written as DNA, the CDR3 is TGTGCCAGCAGGGGGGAAAAACTGTTTTTT.

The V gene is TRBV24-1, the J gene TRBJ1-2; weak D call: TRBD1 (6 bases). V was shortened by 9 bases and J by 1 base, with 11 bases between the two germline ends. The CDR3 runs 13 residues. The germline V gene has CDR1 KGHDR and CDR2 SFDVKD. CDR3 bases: TGTGCCACCCGGGACACCTTTAACTATGGCTACACCTTC. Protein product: CATRDTFNYGYTF.